The entry below gives a single T cell receptor beta chain sequence along with its context. This clone occurred a few times. The target of this receptor is not known. No quality values exist for individual bases; no much larger clone is one base distant. V drops 6 bases and J drops 7 bases, leaving 12 bases in between. From the cysteine through the phenylalanine, the CDR3 covers 12 amino acids. Here the CDR3 DNA is all that survives: 36 bases in frame from base 1. The germline V gene provides CDR1 SQVTM and CDR2 ANQGSEA. These data belong to a study of blood T cell repertoires in COVID-19 (dated by TCRdb to 2020 to 2021). Regarding the study in general: Samples covering the acute and convalescent phases of COVID-19 were provided by collaborators in the United States, Italy and Spain. The material from the prospective study consisted of cDNA or gDNA derived from T cells, B-cell-depleted T cells, or PBMCs. The dataset comprised deeply sampled blood TCRbeta repertoires from subjects exposed to, actively infected with, or recovered from COVID-19. The repertoires were made available in a free public database intended to serve as a resource for research on the immune response to SARS-CoV-2. Samples were obtained from the ongoing ImmuneRACE study (first 160 participants) and from 1,254 subjects provided by 6 global collaborators. Sample metadata almost always included a de-identified subject ID, COVID-19 status, age in years and sex. HLA class I and class II types, where available, came from metadata supplied by the sample provider rather than from assay-based typing.

The collaborating institutions used their own protocols to collect whole blood in K2EDTA tubes. For TCRbeta analysis, collaborators shipped samples as frozen whole blood, isolated PBMCs, or DNA extracted from either of those sample types. Overall results and qualifications from the work: How much clinical and demographic metadata was included differed by source and by participant, and the metadata was provided uncurated.

TCRbeta CDR3 regions were amplified from genomic DNA by means of the immunoSEQ Assay, a bias-controlled multiplex PCR. The source study handled its data this way. The number of nucleated cells in each sample was estimated from the amplification of reference gene primers within the assay. Sequence reads were collapsed and filtered to measure the absolute abundance of every unique TCRbeta CDR3 rearrangement. Productive Simpson clonality was computed per sample as the square root of Simpson's diversity index over productive rearrangements. This is the immuneACCESS table as TCRdb keeps it, with only in-frame sequences that have V and J called. A part of the clones is gone; compared with another copy, unresolved V genes explain less than half, and the rest is unexplained. V and J calls and clone size are those listed in that table; D and trimming were worked out from the DNA. The sample table holds fewer than 350,000 clones, of which nearly 90% were seen once. Approximately 8.5% of the sample goes to the ten largest clones.

Material for sequencing was peripheral blood. The clonotype originates from a man aged 18 to 35 with active or convalescent COVID-19. The rearranged segments are TRBV29-1 and TRBJ1-4; TRBD1 is a possible D gene, resting on 5 matching bases. The DNA sequence is TGCAGCGTCAGGGAAAAGGGTGAAAAACTGTTTTTT. It is translated as CSVREKGEKLFF.